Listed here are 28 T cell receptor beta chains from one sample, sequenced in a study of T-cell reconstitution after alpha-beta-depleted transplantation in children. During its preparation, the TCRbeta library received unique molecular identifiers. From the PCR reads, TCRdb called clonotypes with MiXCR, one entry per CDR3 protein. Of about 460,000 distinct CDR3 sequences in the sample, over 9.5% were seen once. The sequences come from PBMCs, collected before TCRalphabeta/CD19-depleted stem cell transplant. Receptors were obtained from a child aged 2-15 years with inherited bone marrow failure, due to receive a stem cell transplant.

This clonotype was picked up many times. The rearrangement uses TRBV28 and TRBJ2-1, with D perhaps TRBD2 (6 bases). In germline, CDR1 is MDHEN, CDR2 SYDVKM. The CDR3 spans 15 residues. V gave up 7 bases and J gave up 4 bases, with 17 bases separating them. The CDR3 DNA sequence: TGTGCCAGCACCCCGGGACTCAGCAGTTACAATGAGCAGTTCTTC. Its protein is CASTPGLSSYNEQFF.

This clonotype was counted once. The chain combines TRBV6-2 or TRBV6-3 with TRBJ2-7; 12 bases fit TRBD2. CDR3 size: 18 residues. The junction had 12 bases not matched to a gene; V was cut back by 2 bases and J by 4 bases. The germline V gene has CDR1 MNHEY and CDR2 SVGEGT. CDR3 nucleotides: TGTGCCAGCAGTTACCCTACTAGCGGGAGGCCGACATATTACGAGCAGTACTTC. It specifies CASSYPTSGRPTYYEQYF.

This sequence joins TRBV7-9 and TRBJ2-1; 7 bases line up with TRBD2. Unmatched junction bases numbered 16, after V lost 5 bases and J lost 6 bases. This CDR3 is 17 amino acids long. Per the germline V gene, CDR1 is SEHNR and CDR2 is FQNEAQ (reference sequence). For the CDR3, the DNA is TGTGCCAGCAGCCCCCGTGTTAGCGGGTCGGTCGGCAATGAGCAGTTCTTC. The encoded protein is CASSPRVSGSVGNEQFF.

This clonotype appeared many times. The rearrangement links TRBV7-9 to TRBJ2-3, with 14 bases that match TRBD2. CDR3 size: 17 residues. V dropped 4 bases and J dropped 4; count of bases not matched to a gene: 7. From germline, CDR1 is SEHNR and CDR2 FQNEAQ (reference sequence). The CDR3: CASSSGTSGSIPDTQYF. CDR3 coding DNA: TGTGCCAGCAGCTCTGGGACTAGCGGGAGTATCCCAGATACGCAGTATTTT.

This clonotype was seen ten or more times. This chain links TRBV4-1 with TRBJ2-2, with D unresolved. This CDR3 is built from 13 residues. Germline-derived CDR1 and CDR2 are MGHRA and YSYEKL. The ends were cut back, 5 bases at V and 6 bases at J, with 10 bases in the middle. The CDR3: CASSAGSAGELFF. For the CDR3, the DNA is TGCGCCAGCAGCGCAGGTTCGGCCGGGGAGCTGTTTTTT.

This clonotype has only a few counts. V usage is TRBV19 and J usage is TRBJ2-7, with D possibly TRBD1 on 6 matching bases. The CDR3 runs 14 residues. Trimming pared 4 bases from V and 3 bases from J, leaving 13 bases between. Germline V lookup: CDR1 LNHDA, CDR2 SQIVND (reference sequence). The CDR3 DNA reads TGTGCCAGTAGTAGCGGACAGTTCAGCTACGAGCAGTACTTC. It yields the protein CASSSGQFSYEQYF.

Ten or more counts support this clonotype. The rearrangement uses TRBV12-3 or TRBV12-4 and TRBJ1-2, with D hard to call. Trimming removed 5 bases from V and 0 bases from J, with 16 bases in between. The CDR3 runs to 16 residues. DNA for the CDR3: TGTGCCAGCAGTCCTCTCCCGGAGGGATCTAACTATGGCTACACCTTC. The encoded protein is CASSPLPEGSNYGYTF.

The CDR3 bases are TGCAGTGCTAGAGTGTTTGTTAGCGTCACAGATACGCAGTATTTT. Translation gives CSARVFVSVTDTQYF. The chain combines TRBV20-1 with TRBJ2-3; a weak D match, TRBD2 (5 bases). The CDR3 length is 15 residues. Germline lookup yields CDR1 DFQATT and CDR2 SNEGSKA (reference sequence). V lost 1 base to trimming and J lost 2 bases, with 13 bases between them.

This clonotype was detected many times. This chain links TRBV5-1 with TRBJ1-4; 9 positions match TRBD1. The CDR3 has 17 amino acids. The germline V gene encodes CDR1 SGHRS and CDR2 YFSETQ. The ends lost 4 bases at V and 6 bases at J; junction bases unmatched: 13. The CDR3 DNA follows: TGCGCCAGCAGCCTGGGACAGGGATTGGTTCGGGATGAAAAACTGTTTTTT. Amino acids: CASSLGQGLVRDEKLFF.

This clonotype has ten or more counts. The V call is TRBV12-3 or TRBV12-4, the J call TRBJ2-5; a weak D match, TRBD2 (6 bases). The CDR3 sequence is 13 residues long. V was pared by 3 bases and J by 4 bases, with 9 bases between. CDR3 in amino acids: CASSFVGGETQYF. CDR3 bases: TGTGCCAGCAGTTTCGTGGGAGGAGAGACCCAGTACTTC.

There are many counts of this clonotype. The CDR3 coding sequence is TGTGCCAGTAGCCGAATATACAATGAGCAGTTCTTC. Its protein is CASSRIYNEQFF. J is TRBJ2-1 and V is TRBV19, with D uncertain. Germline CDR1 LNHDA, CDR2 SQIVND (reference sequence). This CDR3 has 12 residues. V was shortened by 6 bases and J by 4 bases, with 7 bases between the two germline ends.

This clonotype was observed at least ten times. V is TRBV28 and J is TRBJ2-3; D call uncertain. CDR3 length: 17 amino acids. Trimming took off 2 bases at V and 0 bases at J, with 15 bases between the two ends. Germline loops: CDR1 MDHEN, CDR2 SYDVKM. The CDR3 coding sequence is TGTGCCAGCAGTTTAGGTATCGCCCTGACTAGCACAGATACGCAGTATTTT. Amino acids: CASSLGIALTSTDTQYF.

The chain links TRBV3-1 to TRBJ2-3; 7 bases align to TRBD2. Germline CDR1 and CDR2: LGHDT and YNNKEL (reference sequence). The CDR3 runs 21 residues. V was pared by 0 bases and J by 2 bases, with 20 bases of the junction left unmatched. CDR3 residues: CASSQDYFGLEASGVTDTQYF. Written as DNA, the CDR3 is TGTGCCAGCAGCCAAGATTACTTTGGGCTGGAGGCTAGCGGAGTCACAGATACGCAGTATTTT.

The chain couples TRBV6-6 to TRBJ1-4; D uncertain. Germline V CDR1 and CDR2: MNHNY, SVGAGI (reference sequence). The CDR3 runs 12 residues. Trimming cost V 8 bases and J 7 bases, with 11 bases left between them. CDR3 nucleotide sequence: TGTGCCAGCCAGGACCTGAGTGAAAAACTGTTTTTT. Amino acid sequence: CASQDLSEKLFF.

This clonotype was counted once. The CDR3 DNA reads as TGTGCCAGCAGTGCCTTTGAGCGGGATTTGGGGAATGAGCAGTTCTTC. It encodes CASSAFERDLGNEQFF. The chain joins TRBV12-3 or TRBV12-4 to TRBJ2-1, with 7 bases lining up with TRBD2. V gave up 5 bases and J gave up 7 bases; unmatched junction bases: 14. The CDR3 is made up of 16 amino acids.

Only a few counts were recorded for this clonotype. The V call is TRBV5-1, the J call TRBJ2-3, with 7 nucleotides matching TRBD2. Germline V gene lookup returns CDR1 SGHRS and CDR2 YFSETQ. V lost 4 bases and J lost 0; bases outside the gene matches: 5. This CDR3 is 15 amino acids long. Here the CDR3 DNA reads TGCGCCAGCAGCGTACTAGCGCCGAGCACAGATACGCAGTATTTT. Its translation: CASSVLAPSTDTQYF.

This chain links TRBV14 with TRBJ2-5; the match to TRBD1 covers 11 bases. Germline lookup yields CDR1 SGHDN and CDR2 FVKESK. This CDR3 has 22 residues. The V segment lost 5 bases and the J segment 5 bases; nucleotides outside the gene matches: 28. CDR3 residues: CASSNCGARDRGTRPKGETQYF. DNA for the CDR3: TGTGCCAGCAGCAACTGCGGGGCCCGGGACAGGGGGACTAGGCCTAAGGGGGAGACCCAGTACTTC.

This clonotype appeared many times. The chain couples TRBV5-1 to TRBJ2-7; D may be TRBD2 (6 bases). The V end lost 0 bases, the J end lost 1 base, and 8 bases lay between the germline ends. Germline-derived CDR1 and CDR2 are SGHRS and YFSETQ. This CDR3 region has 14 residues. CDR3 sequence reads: CASSLGGLSYEQYF. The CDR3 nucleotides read TGCGCCAGCAGCTTGGGGGGACTGTCCTACGAGCAGTACTTC.

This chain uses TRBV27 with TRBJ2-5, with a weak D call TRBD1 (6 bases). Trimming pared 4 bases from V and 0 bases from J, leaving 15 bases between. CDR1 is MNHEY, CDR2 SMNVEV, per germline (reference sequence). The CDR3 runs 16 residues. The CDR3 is CASSSGPGQYQETQYF. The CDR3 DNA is TGTGCCAGCAGTTCCGGACCAGGACAGTACCAAGAGACCCAGTACTTC.

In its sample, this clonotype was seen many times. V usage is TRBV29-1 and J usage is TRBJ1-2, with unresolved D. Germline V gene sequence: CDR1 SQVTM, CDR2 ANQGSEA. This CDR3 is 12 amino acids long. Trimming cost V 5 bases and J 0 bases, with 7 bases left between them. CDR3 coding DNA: TGCAGCGTTTCTCCCCCTAACTATGGCTACACCTTC. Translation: CSVSPPNYGYTF.

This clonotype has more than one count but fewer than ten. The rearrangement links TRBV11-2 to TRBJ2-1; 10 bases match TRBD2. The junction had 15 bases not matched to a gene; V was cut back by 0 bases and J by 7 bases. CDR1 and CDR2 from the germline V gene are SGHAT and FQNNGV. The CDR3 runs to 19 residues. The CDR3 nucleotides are TGTGCCAGCAGCTTAGATTCCCCCCTTGCTAGCGGGAGTGGTAATGAGCAGTTCTTC. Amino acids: CASSLDSPLASGSGNEQFF. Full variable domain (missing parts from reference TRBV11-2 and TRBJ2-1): EAGVAQSPRYKIIEKRQSVAFWCNPISGHATLYWYQQILGQGPKLLIQFQNNGVVDDSQLPKDRFSAERLKGVDSTLKIQPAKLEDSAVYLCASSLDSPLASGSGNEQFFGPGTRLTVL.

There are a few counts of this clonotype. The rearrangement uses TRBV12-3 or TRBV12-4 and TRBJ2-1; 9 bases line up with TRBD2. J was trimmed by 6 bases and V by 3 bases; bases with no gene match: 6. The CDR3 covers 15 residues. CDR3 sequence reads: CASSLMGLAPNEQFF. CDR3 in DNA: TGTGCCAGCAGTTTGATGGGACTAGCTCCCAATGAGCAGTTCTTC.

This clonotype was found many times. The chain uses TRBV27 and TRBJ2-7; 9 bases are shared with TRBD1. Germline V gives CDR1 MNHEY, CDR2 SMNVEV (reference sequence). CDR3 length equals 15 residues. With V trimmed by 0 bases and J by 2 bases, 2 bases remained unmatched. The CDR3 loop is CASSLSRTGAYEQYF. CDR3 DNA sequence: TGTGCCAGCAGTTTATCTAGGACAGGGGCCTACGAGCAGTACTTC.

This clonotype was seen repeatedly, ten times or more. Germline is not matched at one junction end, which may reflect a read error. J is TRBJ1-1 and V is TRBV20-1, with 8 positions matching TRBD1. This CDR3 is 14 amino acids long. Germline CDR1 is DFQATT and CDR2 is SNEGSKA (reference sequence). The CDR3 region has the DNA TGCAGTGCTGGAGACAGGGGCTTGAACACTGAAGCTTTCTTT. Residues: CSAGDRGLNTEAFF.

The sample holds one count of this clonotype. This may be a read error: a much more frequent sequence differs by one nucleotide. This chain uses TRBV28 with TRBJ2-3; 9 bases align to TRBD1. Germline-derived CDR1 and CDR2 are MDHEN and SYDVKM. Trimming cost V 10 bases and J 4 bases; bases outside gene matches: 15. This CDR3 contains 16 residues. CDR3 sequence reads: CAISWIQDRGPDTQYF. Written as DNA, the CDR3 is TGTGCCATCAGCTGGATCCAGGACAGGGGACCAGATACGCAGTATTTT.

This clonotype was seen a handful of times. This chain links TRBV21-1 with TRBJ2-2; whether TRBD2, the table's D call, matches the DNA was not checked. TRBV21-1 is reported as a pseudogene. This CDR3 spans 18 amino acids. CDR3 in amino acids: CASSKYRFMREWTGELFF. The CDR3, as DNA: TGTGCCAGCAGCAAATATAGGTTTATGCGGGAGTGGACCGGGGAGCTGTTTTTT.

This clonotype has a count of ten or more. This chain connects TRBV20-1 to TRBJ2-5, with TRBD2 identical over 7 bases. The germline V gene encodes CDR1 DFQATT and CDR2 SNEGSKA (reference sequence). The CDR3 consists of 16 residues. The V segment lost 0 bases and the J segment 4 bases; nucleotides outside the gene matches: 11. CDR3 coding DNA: TGCAGTGCTAGAGATTTAGTGGCGGGAGAGAGAGAGACCCAGTACTTC. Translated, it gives CSARDLVAGERETQYF.

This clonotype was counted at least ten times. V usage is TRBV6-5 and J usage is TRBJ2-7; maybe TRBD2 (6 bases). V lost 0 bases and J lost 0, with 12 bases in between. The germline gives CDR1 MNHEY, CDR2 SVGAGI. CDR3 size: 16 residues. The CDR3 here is CASSYSTGESSYEQYF. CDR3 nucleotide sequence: TGTGCCAGCAGTTACTCGACGGGGGAGAGCTCCTACGAGCAGTACTTC.